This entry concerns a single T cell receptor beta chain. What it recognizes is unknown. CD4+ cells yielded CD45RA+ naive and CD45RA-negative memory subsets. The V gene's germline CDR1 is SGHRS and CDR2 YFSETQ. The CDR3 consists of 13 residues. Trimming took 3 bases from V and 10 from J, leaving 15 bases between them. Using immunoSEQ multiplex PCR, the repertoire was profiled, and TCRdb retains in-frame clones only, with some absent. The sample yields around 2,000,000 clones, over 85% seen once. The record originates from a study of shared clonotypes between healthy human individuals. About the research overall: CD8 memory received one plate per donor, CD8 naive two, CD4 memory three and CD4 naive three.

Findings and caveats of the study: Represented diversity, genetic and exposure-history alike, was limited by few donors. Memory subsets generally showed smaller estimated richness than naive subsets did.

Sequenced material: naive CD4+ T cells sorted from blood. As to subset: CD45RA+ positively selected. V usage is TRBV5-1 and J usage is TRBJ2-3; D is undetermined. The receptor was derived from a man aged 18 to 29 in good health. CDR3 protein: CASSSEGNISQYF. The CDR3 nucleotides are TGCGCCAGCAGCTCGGAAGGGAACATATCGCAGTATTTT.